These T cell receptor beta chains were read from a single sample in a study of blood T cell repertoires in COVID-19. Here immunoSEQ multiplex PCR was the method, and the copy in TCRdb shows in-frame clones only, minus some. The sample contains some 140,000 clones, approximately 85% of which appear only once. The sample consisted of peripheral blood. The receptors derive from a human donor in a cohort sampled during active COVID-19. CDR3s include the opening cysteine and the closing phenylalanine or tryptophan. Fields, in order: D gene, V gene, J gene, clone size, CDR3 protein, CDR3 DNA. The D gene is left open where the match is weak. Clone sizes are given selectively: once, few, many, or a class where the clone is expanded.

>TRBD1|TRBV9|TRBJ1-2|once
CASSAGQGLYGYTF
TGTGCCAGCAGCGCGGGACAGGGGCTGTATGGCTACACCTTC
>TRBD1|TRBV3-1/TRBV3-2|TRBJ2-7|.
CASRDSLSYEQYF
TGTGCCAGCCGGGACAGTCTTTCCTACGAGCAGTACTTC
>TRBD1|TRBV5-4|TRBJ2-1|.
CASSAAGTGVNEQFF
TGTGCCAGCAGCGCCGCCGGGACAGGGGTCAATGAGCAGTTCTTC
>TRBD2|TRBV18|TRBJ2-5|.
CASSYRKVAGASETQYF
TGTGCCAGCTCTTACAGGAAGGTAGCGGGAGCTTCAGAGACCCAGTACTTC
>TRBD1|TRBV19|TRBJ2-7|.
CASGTGVNEQYF
TGTGCCAGTGGGACAGGGGTCAACGAGCAGTACTTC
>.|TRBV6-2/TRBV6-3|TRBJ2-1|.
CASSYLGTGSYNEQFF
TGTGCCAGCAGTTACCTTGGGACTGGCTCCTACAATGAGCAGTTCTTC
>.|TRBV9|TRBJ2-3|.
CASSVAQRHTDTQYF
TGTGCCAGCAGCGTAGCCCAGCGGCATACAGATACGCAGTATTTT
>.|TRBV6-5|TRBJ1-5|once
CASRRQGASNQPQHF
TGTGCCAGCAGGAGACAAGGTGCTAGCAATCAGCCCCAGCATTTT
>TRBD2|TRBV6-5|TRBJ2-5|.
CASSRRTRTETQYF
TGTGCCAGCAGTAGGCGGACTAGAACGGAGACCCAGTACTTC
>.|TRBV11-2|TRBJ1-2|.
CAGPKQGQNYGYTF
TGTGCCGGGCCAAAGCAAGGACAGAACTATGGCTACACCTTC
>TRBD2|TRBV27|TRBJ2-1|.
CASSHTSGRALGFNEQFF
TGTGCCAGCAGTCACACTAGCGGGAGGGCCCTGGGGTTCAATGAGCAGTTCTTC
>.|TRBV6-4|TRBJ2-3|.
CASSDQAGDTQYF
TGTGCCAGCAGTGACCAGGCTGGTGATACGCAGTATTTT
>.|TRBV21-1|TRBJ2-3|.
CASSKGKVVAATSTDTQYF
TGTGCCAGCAGCAAAGGGAAGGTAGTAGCGGCGACTAGCACAGATACGCAGTATTTT
>.|TRBV5-4|TRBJ2-5|.
CASSLVAGSGETQYF
TGTGCCAGCAGCTTGGTTGCGGGGTCGGGTGAGACCCAGTACTTC
>.|TRBV19|TRBJ2-7|.
CASSIVGGGNEQYF
TGTGCCAGTAGTATAGTGGGGGGAGGCAACGAGCAGTACTTC
>TRBD2|TRBV4-2|TRBJ2-7|.
CASSQDQASGYEQYF
TGTGCCAGCAGCCAAGATCAGGCTAGCGGCTACGAGCAGTACTTC
>.|TRBV7-8|TRBJ2-7|.
CASSHRGQKTYEQYF
TGTGCCAGCAGTCATAGGGGACAAAAAACCTACGAGCAGTACTTC
>TRBD1|TRBV19|TRBJ1-4|.
CASRLHGTGHEKLFF
TGTGCCAGTAGACTTCACGGGACAGGGCATGAAAAACTGTTTTTT
>TRBD1|TRBV27|TRBJ1-1|.
CASSPDRGGAFF
TGTGCCAGCAGTCCAGACAGGGGCGGCGCTTTCTTT
>.|TRBV20-1|TRBJ2-3|.
CSASAGNTDTQYF
TGCAGTGCTAGTGCCGGGAACACAGATACGCAGTATTTT
>TRBD2|TRBV7-9|TRBJ2-3|.
CASSFGTSADTQYF
TGTGCCAGCAGCTTCGGTACTAGCGCAGATACGCAGTATTTT
>.|TRBV11-3|TRBJ2-1|.
CASSKTRQGEQFF
TGTGCCAGCAGCAAGACTAGGCAGGGAGAGCAGTTCTTC
>.|TRBV15|TRBJ2-3|.
CATSTGRTSTDTQYF
TGTGCCACCAGCACAGGACGGACTAGCACAGATACGCAGTATTTT
>.|TRBV5-1|TRBJ1-1|.
CASSFNSLPQINTEAFF
TGCGCCAGCAGCTTCAACAGTCTCCCTCAAATAAACACTGAAGCTTTCTTT
>.|TRBV9|TRBJ1-1|.
CASSAHTGSNTEAFF
TGTGCCAGCAGCGCACACACAGGGTCGAACACTGAAGCTTTCTTT
>TRBD1|TRBV4-1|TRBJ1-1|.
CASSLQQGARTEAFF
TGCGCCAGCAGCCTTCAACAGGGGGCGCGTACTGAAGCTTTCTTT
>TRBD2|TRBV7-2|TRBJ2-1|.
CASSPPGLAGSEQFF
TGTGCCAGCAGCCCCCCGGGACTAGCGGGATCTGAGCAGTTCTTC
>TRBD2|TRBV5-4|TRBJ2-1|.
CASSLAGGIPGLAVNNEQFF
TGTGCCAGCAGCTTGGCTGGTGGGATTCCGGGACTAGCGGTGAACAATGAGCAGTTCTTC
>.|TRBV6-6|TRBJ1-2|few
CASRPGGVNYGYTF
TGTGCCAGCAGACCCGGGGGGGTAAACTATGGCTACACCTTC
>.|TRBV5-1|TRBJ1-2|.
CASAGGGDRWSGLYGYTF
TGCGCCAGCGCCGGCGGGGGGGATCGGTGGTCAGGTCTATATGGCTACACCTTC
>TRBD1|TRBV5-8|TRBJ1-2|.
CASSSEAGTGARYGYTF
TGTGCCAGCAGCTCCGAGGCGGGGACAGGGGCGCGCTATGGCTACACCTTC
>.|TRBV7-3|TRBJ1-5|.
CATHQGCNQPQHF
TGTGCCACGCATCAGGGGTGCAATCAGCCCCAGCATTTT
>.|TRBV5-4|TRBJ2-7|.
CASSLQASYEQYF
TGTGCCAGCAGCTTGCAGGCCTCCTACGAGCAGTACTTC
>TRBD1|TRBV28|TRBJ1-1|.
CASSLLRGPVTEAFF
TGTGCCAGCAGTCTACTCAGGGGGCCGGTGACTGAAGCTTTCTTT